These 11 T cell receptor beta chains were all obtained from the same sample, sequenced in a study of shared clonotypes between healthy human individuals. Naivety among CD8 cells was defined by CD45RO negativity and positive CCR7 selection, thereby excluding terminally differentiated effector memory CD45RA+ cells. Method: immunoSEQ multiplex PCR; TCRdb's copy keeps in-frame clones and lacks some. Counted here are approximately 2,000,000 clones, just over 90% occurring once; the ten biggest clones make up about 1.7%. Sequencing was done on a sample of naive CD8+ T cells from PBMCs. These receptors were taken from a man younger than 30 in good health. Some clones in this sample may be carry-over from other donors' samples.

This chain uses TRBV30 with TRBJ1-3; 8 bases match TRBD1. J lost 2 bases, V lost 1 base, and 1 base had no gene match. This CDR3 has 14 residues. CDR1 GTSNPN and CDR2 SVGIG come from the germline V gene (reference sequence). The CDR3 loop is CAWSAGGPGNTIYF. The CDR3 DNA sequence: TGTGCCTGGAGTGCAGGGGGCCCTGGAAACACCATATATTTT.

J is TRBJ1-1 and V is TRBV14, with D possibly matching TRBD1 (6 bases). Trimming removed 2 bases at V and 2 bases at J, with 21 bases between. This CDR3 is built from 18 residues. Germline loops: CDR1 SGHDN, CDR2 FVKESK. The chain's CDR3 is CASSQRFAVGQPNTEAFF. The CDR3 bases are TGTGCCAGCAGCCAACGATTTGCTGTCGGACAGCCTAACACTGAAGCTTTCTTT.

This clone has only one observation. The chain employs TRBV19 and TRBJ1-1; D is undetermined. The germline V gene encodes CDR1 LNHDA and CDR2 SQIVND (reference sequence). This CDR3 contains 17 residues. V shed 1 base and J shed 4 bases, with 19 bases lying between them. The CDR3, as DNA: TGTGCCAGTAGTATAGGAATCCCGGCGGCGGGAGGCACTGAAGCTTTCTTT. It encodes CASSIGIPAAGGTEAFF.

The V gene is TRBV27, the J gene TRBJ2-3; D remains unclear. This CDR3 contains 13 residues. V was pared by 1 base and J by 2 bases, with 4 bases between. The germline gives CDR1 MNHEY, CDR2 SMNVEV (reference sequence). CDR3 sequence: CASSLWFTDTQYF. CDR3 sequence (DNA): TGTGCCAGCAGTTTATGGTTCACAGATACGCAGTATTTT.

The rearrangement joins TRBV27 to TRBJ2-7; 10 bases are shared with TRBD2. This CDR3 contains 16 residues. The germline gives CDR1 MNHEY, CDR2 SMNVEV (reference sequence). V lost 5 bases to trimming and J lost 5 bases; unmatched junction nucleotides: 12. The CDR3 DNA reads TGTGCCAGCAGTCCCCTCCGGCTAGCGGGAGTAAACGAGCAGTACTTC. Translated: CASSPLRLAGVNEQYF.

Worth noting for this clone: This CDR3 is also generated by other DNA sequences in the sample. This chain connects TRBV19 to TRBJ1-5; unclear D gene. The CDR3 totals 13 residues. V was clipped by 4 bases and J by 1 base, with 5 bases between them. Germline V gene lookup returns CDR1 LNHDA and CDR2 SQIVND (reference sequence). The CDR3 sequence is CASSTGSNQPQHF. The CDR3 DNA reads TGTGCCAGTAGTACCGGAAGCAATCAGCCCCAGCATTTT. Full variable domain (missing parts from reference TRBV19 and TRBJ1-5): DGGITQSPKYLFRKEGQNVTLSCEQNLNHDAMYWYRQDPGQGLRLIYYSQIVNDFQKGDIAEGYSVSREKKESFPLTVTSAQKNPTAFYLCASSTGSNQPQHFGDGTRLSIL.

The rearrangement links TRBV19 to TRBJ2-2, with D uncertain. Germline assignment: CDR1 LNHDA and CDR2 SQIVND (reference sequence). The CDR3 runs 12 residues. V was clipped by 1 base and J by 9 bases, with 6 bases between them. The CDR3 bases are TGTGCCAGTAGTATAGCTGGCCGGGAGCTGTTTTTT. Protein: CASSIAGRELFF. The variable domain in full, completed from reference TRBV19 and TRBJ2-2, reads DGGITQSPKYLFRKEGQNVTLSCEQNLNHDAMYWYRQDPGQGLRLIYYSQIVNDFQKGDIAEGYSVSREKKESFPLTVTSAQKNPTAFYLCASSIAGRELFFGEGSRLTVL.

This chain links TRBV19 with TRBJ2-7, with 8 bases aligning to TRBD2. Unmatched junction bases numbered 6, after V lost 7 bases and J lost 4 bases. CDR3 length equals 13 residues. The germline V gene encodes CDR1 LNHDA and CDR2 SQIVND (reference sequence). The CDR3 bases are TGTGCCAGTATTAGCGGGGAGAGTTACGAGCAGTACTTC. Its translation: CASISGESYEQYF. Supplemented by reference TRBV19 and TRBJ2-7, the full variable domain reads DGGITQSPKYLFRKEGQNVTLSCEQNLNHDAMYWYRQDPGQGLRLIYYSQIVNDFQKGDIAEGYSVSREKKESFPLTVTSAQKNPTAFYLCASISGESYEQYFGPGTRLTVT.

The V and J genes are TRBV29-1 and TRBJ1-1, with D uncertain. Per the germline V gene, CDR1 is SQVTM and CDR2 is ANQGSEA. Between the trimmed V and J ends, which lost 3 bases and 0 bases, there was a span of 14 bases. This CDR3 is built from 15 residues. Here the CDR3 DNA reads TGCAGCGTTGATTTTAGGGCAGTCCTGAACACTGAAGCTTTCTTT. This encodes CSVDFRAVLNTEAFF.

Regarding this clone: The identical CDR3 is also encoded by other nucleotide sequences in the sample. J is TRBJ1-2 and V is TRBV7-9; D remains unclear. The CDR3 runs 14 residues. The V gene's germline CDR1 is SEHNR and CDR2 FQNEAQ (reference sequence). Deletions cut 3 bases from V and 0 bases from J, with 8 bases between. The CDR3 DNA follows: TGTGCCAGCAGCTTGGTGGGGACTAACTATGGCTACACCTTC. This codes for CASSLVGTNYGYTF.

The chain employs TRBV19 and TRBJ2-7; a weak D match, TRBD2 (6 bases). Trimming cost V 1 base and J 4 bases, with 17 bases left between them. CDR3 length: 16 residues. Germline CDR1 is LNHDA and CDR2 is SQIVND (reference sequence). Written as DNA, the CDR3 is TGTGCCAGTAGTATAGGCCCCCAGGCGGGAAAGTACGAGCAGTACTTC. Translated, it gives CASSIGPQAGKYEQYF.